This T cell receptor beta chain was captured in a study of T cells expressing NK-cell markers. Study summary: Among the eight sequenced donors, seven tested HCMV-seropositive and one tested seronegative. Overall study findings and caveats: HCMV specificity of the expanded NKG2C+ T cell clones stayed unclear. Dominance of the CD3+CD56-NKG2C+ fraction by these clonotypes also held in several donors.

Notes on this clonotype: What it binds is unknown.

As the method of synthesis, 5'RACE template switching with UMIs yielded TCR beta cDNA. TCRdb reprocessed the 5' RACE reads, keeping one entry per CDR3 protein, no DNA. The repertoire table contains a few hundred thousand distinct CDR3 sequences. Germline V lookup: CDR1 DFQATT, CDR2 SNEGSKA (reference sequence). The CDR3 consists of 12 residues. Sequencing input: blood T cells: a sorted CD56 or NKG2C T cell subset, CD4+ or CD8+ T cells, or bulk PBMC T cells (not recorded which). This TCR derives from a woman between 50 and 59 years old in good health. V gene TRBV20-1 combines with J gene TRBJ1-1. The CDR3 reads CSASHRSTEAFF.